These 6 T cell receptor beta chains came from one sample sequenced in a study of shared clonotypes between healthy human individuals. Cells designated naive CD8 were CD45RO-negative and were positively selected for CCR7, with terminally differentiated effector memory CD45RA+ cells excluded. Profiled with immunoSEQ multiplex PCR; TCRdb holds only in-frame clones, not every one. This sample carries about 1.9 million clones, 85% to 95% of them seen once, and the ten largest clones take around 1.8%. Material for sequencing was naive CD8+ T cells from PBMCs. The origin of the receptors is a man aged 18 to 29 in good health. Some clones in this sample may be carry-over from other donors' samples.

This rearrangement joins TRBV9 to TRBJ1-2; D gene uncertain. Trimming stripped 4 bases from V and 2 bases from J, with 21 bases between. Germline assignment: CDR1 SGDLS and CDR2 YYNGEE. The CDR3 consists of 17 residues. The CDR3 nucleotides read TGTGCCAGCAGCCATAGCCTCGAGGCACCTCCGAACTATGGCTACACCTTC. Its protein product is CASSHSLEAPPNYGYTF.

Details on this clone: The sample holds other DNA sequences that translate to the same CDR3. The chain is built from TRBV4-2 and TRBJ2-7; D is possibly TRBD1 or TRBD2 (5 bases each). V dropped 0 bases and J dropped 3 bases, with 9 bases sitting between them. Germline CDR1 and CDR2: LGHNA and YNFKEQ. The CDR3 runs to 14 residues. CDR3: CASSQEAGSYEQYF. The DNA of the CDR3 is TGTGCCAGCAGCCAAGAGGCAGGGAGCTACGAGCAGTACTTC.

DNA of the CDR3: TGTGCCAGCAGCTGGGAAACAGGGCGGGCGGGAAACAATGAGCAGTTCTTC. Its protein product is CASSWETGRAGNNEQFF. V usage is TRBV7-3 and J usage is TRBJ2-1; D is tentatively TRBD1 or TRBD2 (6 bases each). CDR1 is SGHTA and CDR2 is FQGTGA in the germline V gene. The CDR3 has 17 residues. With 4 bases removed from V and 5 bases from J, the gap between germline ends came to 21 bases.

The rearrangement uses TRBV27 and TRBJ1-4, with 8 bases lining up with TRBD1. Germline CDR1 is MNHEY and CDR2 is SMNVEV (reference sequence). This CDR3 comprises 14 residues. Losses at the gene ends were 0 bases for V and 13 bases for J; bases not matched to a gene: 7. This CDR3 is CASSLSRTGRILFF. The CDR3, as DNA: TGTGCCAGCAGTTTATCCCGGACAGGGAGGATACTGTTTTTT.

The J gene is TRBJ1-2, the V gene TRBV9, with 11 bases lining up with TRBD1. The length of the CDR3 is 18 residues. V shed 0 bases and J 4 bases; nucleotides not matched to a gene: 11. Germline V gene lookup returns CDR1 SGDLS and CDR2 YYNGEE. CDR3 protein: CASSVGTGGGPPAYGYTF. The CDR3 DNA sequence: TGTGCCAGCAGCGTAGGGACAGGGGGCGGTCCCCCGGCCTATGGCTACACCTTC.

The J gene is TRBJ2-1, the V gene TRBV19; 9 bases are shared with TRBD1. The V gene's germline CDR1 is LNHDA and CDR2 SQIVND (reference sequence). This CDR3 comprises 15 residues. V was clipped by 7 bases and J by 2 bases; unmatched bases: 6. CDR3 DNA sequence: TGTGCCAGTATTCCCGGGACAGGGCCCTACAATGAGCAGTTCTTC. As protein: CASIPGTGPYNEQFF.